This TCR beta chain stems from a study of T cells in Graves' hyperthyroidism and ophthalmopathy. Patients with uncontrolled infections, other autoimmune diseases, pregnancy or lactation were excluded. It was 8 to 10 ml of fresh peripheral blood that supplied the PBMCs. V lost 3 bases to trimming and J lost 0 bases, with 12 bases between them. CDR3 size: 15 residues. This clonotype was counted between two and nine times. Amplified regions were TCR beta CDR3 sequences from RNA transcripts. HTBI primers drove first-round RT-PCR of the TCR CDR3. TCRdb redid the calling of the multiplex PCR reads with MiXCR, one entry per CDR3 protein. The sample includes hundreds of thousands of distinct CDR3 sequences, roughly 15% seen only once; the top ten take about an eighth.

This sequence originates from a woman between 45 and 60 years old with Graves' ophthalmopathy. Input material: blood. The rearrangement uses TRBV12-3 or TRBV12-4 and TRBJ2-7; D is possibly TRBD2 (6 bases). The DNA of the CDR3 is TGTGCCAGCAGTTTGGTGGGAGGATTCTCCTACGAGCAGTACTTC. It yields the protein CASSLVGGFSYEQYF.